The 13 T cell receptor beta chains below all came from one sample that was sequenced in a study of post-analysis software for immune sequencing data. Study-level results: Compared with controls, patients had more of about 5 TRBV segments, including TRBV5-6, TRBV5-1 and TRBV20-1.

For these TCRs, the target antigens are not known. Unique molecular identifiers had been added to the TCR beta cDNA libraries. A single record per CDR3 protein comes from TCRdb applying MiXCR to the PCR reads. The repertoire includes hundreds of thousands of distinct CDR3 sequences, roughly three fifths of them detected once, and around 11% sits in the top ten. Sequenced material: blood. The receptors here all came from a girl under 10 years old with multiple sclerosis.

The chain links TRBV7-6 to TRBJ2-7; D might be TRBD2 (6 bases). Judging by the DNA end, TRBJ2-5 fits better; the J call may be wrong. This CDR3 is 13 amino acids long. The V gene's germline CDR1 is SGHVS and CDR2 FNYEAQ. The CDR3 DNA is TGTGCCAGCAGCTTAGCGGGGACTGGGACCCAGTACTTC. It is translated as CASSLAGTGTQYF.

The chain recombines TRBV6-1 with TRBJ1-2, with no clear D. There are 12 residues in the CDR3. Germline V gene sequence: CDR1 MNHNS, CDR2 SASEGT. For the CDR3, the DNA is TGTGGAAGTTCTCCGGCTGGATATGGCTACACCTTC. It specifies CGSSPAGYGYTF.

There are a few counts of this clonotype. The chain couples TRBV29-1 to TRBJ2-5, with no clear D. Germline V gives CDR1 SQVTM, CDR2 ANQGSEA. This CDR3 comprises 13 residues. V lost 2 bases and J 5 bases, leaving 12 bases between the germline ends. This chain's CDR3 is CSVETPGRETQYF. The CDR3 DNA follows: TGCAGCGTTGAAACCCCCGGACGGGAGACCCAGTACTTC.

This chain joins TRBV7-3 and TRBJ2-1, with D unresolved. The germline V gene encodes CDR1 SGHTA and CDR2 FQGTGA. The CDR3 length is 14 residues. V lost 0 bases to trimming and J lost 6 bases, with 9 bases between them. The CDR3 here is CASSLTASRNEQFF. In DNA form, the CDR3 reads TGTGCCAGCAGCTTAACCGCATCCCGCAATGAGCAGTTCTTC.

V gene TRBV20-1 combines with J gene TRBJ2-1; TRBD2 aligns across 9 bases. CDR1 DFQATT and CDR2 SNEGSKA come from the germline V gene (reference sequence). This CDR3 comprises 15 residues. Germline trimming cut 1 base from V and 3 bases from J; bases unmatched to any gene: 4. CDR3 loop: CSARAETSGYNEQFF. CDR3 bases: TGCAGTGCTAGAGCTGAGACTAGCGGCTACAATGAGCAGTTCTTC.

The CDR3 sequence: CSARRGRQETQYF. CDR3 bases: TGCAGTGCTAGAAGAGGGCGCCAAGAGACCCAGTACTTC. The V call is TRBV20-1, the J call TRBJ2-5, with a tentative D call TRBD2 (5 bases). This CDR3 is built from 13 residues. Germline V gene sequence: CDR1 DFQATT, CDR2 SNEGSKA (reference sequence). V was shortened by 2 bases and J by 1 base, with 8 bases between the two germline ends.

The gene calls are TRBV7-2 and TRBJ1-5; D remains ambiguous. CDR3 length: 13 amino acids. Germline CDR1 and CDR2: SGHTA and FQGNSA. V lost 2 bases and J lost 4, with 6 bases in between. CDR3 DNA: TGTGCCAGCAGCTTATCGTGGAATCAGCCCCAGCATTTT. Its protein product is CASSLSWNQPQHF.

The chain combines TRBV7-8 with TRBJ2-1; the D gene is possibly TRBD1 (6 bases). The germline V gene has CDR1 SGHVS and CDR2 FQNEAQ. There are 14 residues in the CDR3. V lost 1 base to trimming and J lost 8 bases, with 12 bases between them. The CDR3 DNA sequence: TGTGCCAGCAGCTTAGACAGGGCAGGTGATGAGCAGTTCTTC. Translation gives CASSLDRAGDEQFF. The whole variable domain, filled in from reference TRBV7-8 and TRBJ2-1, reads GAGVSQSPRYKVAKRGQDVALRCDPISGHVSLFWYQQALGQGPEFLTYFQNEAQLDKSGLPSDRFFAERPEGSVSTLKIQRTQQEDSAVYLCASSLDRAGDEQFFGPGTRLTVL.

The chain recombines TRBV9 with TRBJ2-3, with 7 bases lining up with TRBD2. Germline V CDR1 and CDR2: SGDLS, YYNGEE. After removal of 4 bases from V and 0 bases from J, the junction contained 14 bases not matched to a gene. This CDR3 has 18 amino acids. In DNA form, the CDR3 reads TGTGCCAGCAGCTCTCATCCCACACTAGCGTCTAGCACAGATACGCAGTATTTT. Translating gives CASSSHPTLASSTDTQYF. Supplemented by reference TRBV9 and TRBJ2-3, the full variable domain reads DSGVTQTPKHLITATGQRVTLRCSPRSGDLSVYWYQQSLDQGLQFLIQYYNGEERAKGNILERFSAQQFPDLHSELNLSSLELGDSALYFCASSSHPTLASSTDTQYFGPGTRLTVL.

V gene TRBV29-1 combines with J gene TRBJ2-5; D not resolved. There are 13 residues in the CDR3. Germline V lookup: CDR1 SQVTM, CDR2 ANQGSEA. V dropped 3 bases and J dropped 2 bases, with 10 bases sitting between them. In DNA form, the CDR3 reads TGCAGCGTTGAGGTACAACTTCAAGAGACCCAGTACTTC. Translated: CSVEVQLQETQYF.

The chain is built from TRBV7-9 and TRBJ2-1, with D possibly TRBD2 on 5 matching bases. Per germline, CDR1 SEHNR and CDR2 FQNEAQ (reference sequence). V was pared by 3 bases and J by 0 bases, with 12 bases between. CDR3 length equals 16 residues. CDR3 amino acids: CASSLTGLSSYNEQFF. For the CDR3, the DNA is TGTGCCAGCAGCTTGACTGGACTCAGCTCCTACAATGAGCAGTTCTTC.

In its sample, this clonotype was seen a few times. This chain joins TRBV29-1 and TRBJ2-1, with TRBD2 matching over 9 bases. Germline-derived CDR1 and CDR2 are SQVTM and ANQGSEA. Unmatched junction bases numbered 10, after V lost 1 base and J lost 9 bases. The CDR3 has 15 amino acids. For the CDR3, the DNA is TGCAGCGTTGAAGGATCCAGCGGGGGGCCCAGTGAGCAGTTCTTC. This translates into CSVEGSSGGPSEQFF.

The chain couples TRBV6-2 or TRBV6-3 to TRBJ2-7; D not resolved. Germline lookup yields CDR1 MNHEY and CDR2 SVGEGT. V shed 2 bases and J shed 3 bases, with 5 bases lying between them. The length of the CDR3 is 12 residues. The CDR3, as DNA: TGTGCCAGCAGTTACGAAAGCTACGAGCAGTACTTC. It translates to CASSYESYEQYF.